The sequence of this TCR beta chain was determined in a study of OX40 agonist ivuxolimab in advanced cancers. On the study more broadly: There were three patients with partial responses, one having hepatocellular carcinoma and two cutaneous melanoma. Study results and caveats: Expanded clones belonging to CD8+ T cells outnumbered, on average, those of CD4+. Among patients with partial responses at 0.1-3.0 mg/kg, clonal expansion was among the lowest.

A remark on this clone: Antigen: not known.

CDR3 length: 12 residues. V lost 5 bases, J lost 6 bases, and 7 bases lay in between. The V gene's germline CDR1 is SGHAT and CDR2 FQNNGV. Sequencing used immunoSEQ multiplex PCR; TCRdb keeps in-frame clones, though not all of them. The repertoire holds around 73,000 clones, with approximately 90% as singletons. This chain uses TRBV11-2 with TRBJ2-2; D is unresolved. The TCR originated in an adult with an advanced solid tumor such as melanoma, head and neck, liver or kidney cancer. This specimen was CD4+ or CD8+ T cells sorted from blood, taken in a trial of the OX40 agonist ivuxolimab. The CDR3 here is CASSRSAGELFF. The CDR3 DNA is TGTGCCAGCAGCCGCAGTGCCGGGGAGCTGTTTTTT.